The 5 T cell receptor beta chains below all came from one sample that was sequenced in a study of blood T cell repertoires in COVID-19. Method: immunoSEQ multiplex PCR; TCRdb's copy keeps in-frame clones and lacks some. The profile shows 240,000 or so clones, 88% of them singletons. The sequencing sample was made of peripheral blood. Every receptor here comes from a woman between 40 and 50 years old who had recovered from COVID-19.

V and J are TRBV2 and TRBJ2-7; TRBD1 aligns across 8 bases. Per germline, CDR1 SNHLY and CDR2 FYNNEI. The CDR3 sequence is 15 residues long. The V gene end was trimmed by 6 bases and the J gene end by 2 bases; junction bases not matched to a gene: 9. DNA for the CDR3: TGTGCCAGCAGCCCGGGGCAGGGGGCCACCTACGAGCAGTACTTC. It translates to CASSPGQGATYEQYF.

This chain connects TRBV6-5 to TRBJ2-3; TRBD2 is a possible D gene (7 bases). CDR3 length equals 14 residues. Germline assignment: CDR1 MNHEY and CDR2 SVGAGI. V lost 10 bases and J 0 bases, leaving 14 bases between the germline ends. As DNA, the CDR3 is TGTGCCACCCGGGGGGCCCCTAGCACAGATACGCAGTATTTT. Its translation is CATRGAPSTDTQYF.

V and J are TRBV4-3 and TRBJ1-2, with D maybe TRBD1 (6 bases). The length of the CDR3 is 15 residues. V lost 1 base, J lost 4 bases, and 13 bases lay in between. Germline CDR1 and CDR2: LGHNA and YSLEER. CDR3 sequence: CASSQAGRGGYGYTF. The CDR3 DNA reads as TGCGCCAGCAGCCAAGCGGGCAGGGGTGGCTATGGCTACACCTTC.

CDR3 loop: CASSQARTSGSRYNEQFF. The CDR3 DNA follows: TGTGCCAGCAGCCAAGCCCGGACTAGCGGGAGTCGTTACAATGAGCAGTTCTTC. The V gene is TRBV14, the J gene TRBJ2-1; 13 positions agree with TRBD2. The CDR3 has 18 residues. The V and J ends lost 1 base and 4 bases, in that order; junction bases with no gene match: 7. From germline, CDR1 is SGHDN and CDR2 FVKESK. The full variable domain, completed using reference TRBV14 and TRBJ2-1, is EAGVTQFPSHSVIEKGQTVTLRCDPISGHDNLYWYRRVMGKEIKFLLHFVKESKQDESGMPNNRFLAERTGGTYSTLKVQPAELEDSGVYFCASSQARTSGSRYNEQFFGPGTRLTVL.

This sequence joins TRBV6-5 and TRBJ1-2, with a weak D call TRBD1 (5 bases). CDR3 size: 15 residues. Germline CDR1 reads MNHEY; CDR2 reads SVGAGI. Trimming took 0 bases from V and 0 from J, leaving 8 bases between them. The CDR3 is CASSYSGRANYGYTF. The CDR3 DNA sequence: TGTGCCAGCAGTTACTCGGGCAGGGCTAACTATGGCTACACCTTC.